A selection of T cell receptor beta chains follows, all from one sample in a study of cytomegalovirus exposure and HLA in healthy donors. Using immunoSEQ multiplex PCR, the repertoire was profiled, and TCRdb retains in-frame clones only, with some absent. The data contain roughly 290,000 clones, about 87% of them seen just once; the ten biggest clones take up roughly 2.3%. Input material: PBMCs. The receptors come from a woman between 18 and 29 years old in good health and CMV-seronegative. Both conserved end residues are part of each CDR3. D genes are given only for firm matches. Expanded clones get a size class; other rows say once, few or many, or leave the size out.

clone_size | j_call | v_call | d_call | cdr3_nt | cdr3_aa
NA | TRBJ2-5 | TRBV10-3 | NA | TGTGCCATCAGTCAACAGGGAGCAGAGACCCAGTACTTC | CAISQQGAETQYF
NA | TRBJ2-3 | TRBV2 | TRBD2 | TGTGCCAGCGGGGGCGGGGGGTGGACAGATACGCAGTATTTT | CASGGGGWTDTQYF
NA | TRBJ2-3 | TRBV2 | NA | TGTGCCAGCACTAGGAGCGGACAGCCTACAGATACGCAGTATTTT | CASTRSGQPTDTQYF
NA | TRBJ2-1 | TRBV2 | TRBD2 | TGTGCCAGCAGGCTAGCGGGGGGCCACAATGAGCAGTTCTTC | CASRLAGGHNEQFF
NA | TRBJ2-3 | TRBV5-1 | NA | TGCGCCAGCAGGGGGGGTATTAGCACAGATACGCAGTATTTT | CASRGGISTDTQYF
NA | TRBJ1-2 | TRBV19 | NA | TGTGCCAGTAGAGAGGGATTCGGGAACTATGGCTACACCTTC | CASREGFGNYGYTF
NA | TRBJ2-2 | TRBV5-4 | TRBD2 | TGTGCCAGCAGCTCGCCTAGCGGGGAGCACACCGGGGAGCTGTTTTTT | CASSSPSGEHTGELFF
NA | TRBJ1-1 | TRBV6-1 | NA | TGTGCCAGCAGTGCCGGGATAACTGAAGCTTTCTTT | CASSAGITEAFF
NA | TRBJ2-7 | TRBV5-8 | NA | TGTGCCAGCAGGTCCAAGTACGGGATCCACGAGCAGTACTTC | CASRSKYGIHEQYF
NA | TRBJ1-1 | TRBV7-9 | TRBD1 | TGTGCCAGCAGCTTAGTGGCAGGGGGGAACACTGAAGCTTTCTTT | CASSLVAGGNTEAFF
NA | TRBJ2-7 | TRBV21-1 | NA | TGTGCCAGCAGCAGCCGCCTTCGGGGGGGCCTAACCTACGAGCAGTACTTC | CASSSRLRGGLTYEQYF
few | TRBJ1-3 | TRBV6-1 | NA | TGTGCCAGCAGTGGGTCTGAGGGAAACACCATATATTTT | CASSGSEGNTIYF
NA | TRBJ2-1 | TRBV14 | TRBD2 | TGTGCCAGCAGCCAATCTTTCGGGGGGGGAAACAATGAGCAGTTCTTC | CASSQSFGGGNNEQFF
NA | TRBJ2-1 | TRBV7-9 | TRBD2 | TGTTCCAGCAGCGGGGACTCAGGGGAGCAGTTCTTC | CSSSGDSGEQFF
NA | TRBJ2-3 | TRBV7-3 | TRBD1 | TGTGCCAGCACCAGGGGGCCCACAGATACGCAGTATTTT | CASTRGPTDTQYF
NA | TRBJ2-7 | TRBV27 | TRBD1 | TGTGCCAGCAGTTCCTGGGGGACAGGGAGGGACTACGAGCAGTACTTC | CASSSWGTGRDYEQYF
NA | TRBJ2-7 | TRBV4-2 | TRBD2 | TGTGCCAGCAGCCTTAACGGGGGGGCCTCCTACGAGCAGTACTTC | CASSLNGGASYEQYF
NA | TRBJ2-1 | TRBV9 | NA | TGTGCCAGCAGCCCGACCCCGGGGGACCTAGTTGAGCAGTTCTTC | CASSPTPGDLVEQFF
NA | TRBJ1-2 | TRBV7-8 | NA | TGTGCCAGCAGCGCTAGAGGAACCTCTATAGGAGGCTACACCTTC | CASSARGTSIGGYTF
NA | TRBJ2-2 | TRBV9 | TRBD2 | TGTGCCAGCAGCGCGGGGACTAGAGTCGGGGAGCTGTTTTTT | CASSAGTRVGELFF
NA | TRBJ2-3 | TRBV2 | NA | TGTGCCAGCAGTGAAGCGCTTCGGGGGACCACAGATACGCAGTATTTT | CASSEALRGTTDTQYF